The 3 T cell receptor beta chains below were found in one sample sequenced in a study of T cells in Graves' hyperthyroidism and ophthalmopathy. Amplification of TCR beta CDR3 regions was performed using RNA transcripts as template. Using the HTBI primer set, a first-round RT-PCR was run on the TCR CDR3. TCRdb independently ran MiXCR on the multiplex PCR reads; one entry per CDR3 protein. The repertoire holds approximately 640,000 distinct CDR3 sequences, about 45% seen once, with approximately 6.8% in the top ten. Sequenced input: peripheral blood or thyroid tissue (not recorded which). Receptors were obtained from an adult man with Graves' disease, either hyperthyroidism or ophthalmopathy (not recorded which).

V is TRBV2 and J is TRBJ1-4; 7 nucleotides line up with TRBD1. The CDR3 consists of 16 residues. Germline CDR1 and CDR2: SNHLY and FYNNEI. Trimming removed 7 bases from V and 5 bases from J; junction bases left unmatched: 13. The CDR3 loop reads CASTLWDSTNNEKLFF. The CDR3 DNA reads as TGTGCCAGCACCCTGTGGGACAGCACCAACAATGAAAAACTGTTTTTT.

This clonotype was seen more than once but under ten times. V gene TRBV20-1 combines with J gene TRBJ1-5; D perhaps matches TRBD1 (6 bases). This CDR3 is 14 amino acids long. Germline V gene lookup returns CDR1 DFQATT and CDR2 SNEGSKA (reference sequence). V lost 1 base, J lost 6 bases, and 13 bases lay in between. The CDR3 loop reads CSARAEGGFQPQHF. CDR3 DNA sequence: TGCAGTGCTAGAGCGGAGGGGGGCTTTCAGCCCCAGCATTTT.

The chain carries TRBV7-9 and TRBJ2-5; weak D call: TRBD2 (6 bases). Looked up from germline, CDR1 is SEHNR and CDR2 is FQNEAQ (reference sequence). The germline V and J ends were trimmed by 3 bases and 1 base, with 12 bases remaining between them. CDR3 length: 15 amino acids. For the CDR3, the DNA is TGTGCCAGCAGCTTGGTTAGCGGCCCCCAAGAGACCCAGTACTTC. Translated: CASSLVSGPQETQYF.